This T cell receptor beta chain was captured in a study of Graves' ophthalmopathy and Graves' hyperthyroidism. Using RNA transcripts, the TCR beta CDR3 regions were amplified. First-round RT-PCR with HTBI primers preceded a second-round multiplex PCR. Each CDR3 protein is one row after TCRdb ran MiXCR on the multiplex PCR reads. The profile shows hundreds of thousands of distinct CDR3 sequences, approximately 22% of them singletons. Stable hyperthyroidism was defined by absence of ophthalmopathy within 18 months of follow-up. Clinical symptoms and serum thyroxine were used for diagnosis; TRAb, thyroid ultrasound and orbital computed tomography were also relied on. Source material: peripheral blood. This receptor was obtained from a young woman with stable Graves' hyperthyroidism. Some clones in this sample may be carry-over from other donors' samples.

CDR3 DNA: TGCGCCAGCCGGACAGGGGTAAGCAATCAGCCCCAGCATTTT. Protein sequence: CASRTGVSNQPQHF. The chain joins TRBV10-1 to TRBJ1-5; 9 nucleotides match TRBD1. Per the germline V gene, CDR1 is WNHNN and CDR2 is SYGVQD (reference sequence). With 8 bases clipped from V and 1 base from J, the junction kept 3 bases outside the gene matches. The CDR3 is 14 residues long.